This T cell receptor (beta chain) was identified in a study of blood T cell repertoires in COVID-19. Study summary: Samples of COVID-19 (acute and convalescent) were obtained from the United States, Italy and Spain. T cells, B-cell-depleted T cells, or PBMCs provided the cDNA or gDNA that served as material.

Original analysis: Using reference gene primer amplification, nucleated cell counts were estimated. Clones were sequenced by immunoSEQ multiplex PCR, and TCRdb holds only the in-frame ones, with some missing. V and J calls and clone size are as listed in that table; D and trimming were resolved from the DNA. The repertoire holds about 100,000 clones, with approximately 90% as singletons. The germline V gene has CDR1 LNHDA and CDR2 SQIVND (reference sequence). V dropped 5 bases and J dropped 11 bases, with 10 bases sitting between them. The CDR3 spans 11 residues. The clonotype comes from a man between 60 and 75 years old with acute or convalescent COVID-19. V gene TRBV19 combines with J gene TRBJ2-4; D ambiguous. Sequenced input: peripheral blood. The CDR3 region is CASSPGTLQYF. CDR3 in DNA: TGTGCCAGTAGTCCTGGCACCCTTCAGTACTTC. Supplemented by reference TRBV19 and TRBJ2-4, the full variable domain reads DGGITQSPKYLFRKEGQNVTLSCEQNLNHDAMYWYRQDPGQGLRLIYYSQIVNDFQKGDIAEGYSVSREKKESFPLTVTSAQKNPTAFYLCASSPGTLQYFGAGTRLSVL.